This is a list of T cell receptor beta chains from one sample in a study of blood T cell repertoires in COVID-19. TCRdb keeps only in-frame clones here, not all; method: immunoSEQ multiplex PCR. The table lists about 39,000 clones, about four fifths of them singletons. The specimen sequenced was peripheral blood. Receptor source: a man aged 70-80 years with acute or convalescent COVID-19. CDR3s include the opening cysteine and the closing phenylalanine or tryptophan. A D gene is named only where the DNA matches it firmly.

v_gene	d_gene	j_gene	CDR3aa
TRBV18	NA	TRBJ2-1	CASSPQRKSSYNEQFF
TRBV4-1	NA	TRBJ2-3	CASSQANLGGTDTQYF
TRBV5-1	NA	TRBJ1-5	CASSLGGQGGVQPQHF
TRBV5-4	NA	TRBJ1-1	CASSLRQGLNTEAFF
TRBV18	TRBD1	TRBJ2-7	CASSDSLQPGQKSYEQYF
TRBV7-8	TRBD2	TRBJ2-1	CASKTSGRSAYNEQFF
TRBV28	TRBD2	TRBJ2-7	CASSLEGRAYEQYF
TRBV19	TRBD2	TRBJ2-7	CASSIADLAGEQYF
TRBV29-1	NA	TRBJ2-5	CSVSRGGEETQYF
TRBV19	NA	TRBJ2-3	CASSIRQSTDTQYF
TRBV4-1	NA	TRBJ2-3	CASSQDAGRSTDTQYF
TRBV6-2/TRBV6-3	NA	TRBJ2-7	CASSTGSSYEQYF
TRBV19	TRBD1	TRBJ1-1	CASSPGGENTEAFF
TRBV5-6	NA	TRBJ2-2	CASSFPSVNTGELFF
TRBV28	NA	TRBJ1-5	CASSLWGRYSNQPQHF
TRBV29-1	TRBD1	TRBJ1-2	CSVGGQGYGYTF
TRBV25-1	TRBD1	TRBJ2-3	CASSGWTGRTDTQYF
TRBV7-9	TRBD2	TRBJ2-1	CASSPRLAGLREYNEQFF
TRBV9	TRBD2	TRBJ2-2	CASSVASGGLDTGELFF
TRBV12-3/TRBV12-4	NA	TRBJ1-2	CASSLDRNYGYTF
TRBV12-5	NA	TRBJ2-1	CASGWDPAGEQFF
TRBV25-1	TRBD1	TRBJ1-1	CASASGQGVVVTEAFF
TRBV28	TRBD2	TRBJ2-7	CASSLGLAGVSYEQYF
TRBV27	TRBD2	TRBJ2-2	CASSTKAGVRELFF
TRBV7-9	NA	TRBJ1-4	CASSFGSGDEKLFF
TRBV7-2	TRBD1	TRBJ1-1	CASSFRQGAEAFF
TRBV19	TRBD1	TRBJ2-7	CASSIGGQGTYEQYF
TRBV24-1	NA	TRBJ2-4	CATSEIRGTKNIQYF
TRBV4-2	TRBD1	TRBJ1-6	CASSQEGGGTVLSPLHF
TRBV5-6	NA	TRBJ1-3	CASSLEESGNTIYF
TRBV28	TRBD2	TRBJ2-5	CASAGLAGGPTQYF
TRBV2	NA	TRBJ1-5	CASSERGRNQPQHF
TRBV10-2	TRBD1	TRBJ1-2	CASSPGQSYGYTF
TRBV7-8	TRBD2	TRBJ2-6	CASSPSGSSGANVLTF
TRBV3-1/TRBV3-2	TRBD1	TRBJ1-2	CASSHSLDRGYGYTF
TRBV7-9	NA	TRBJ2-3	CASSYGQLDTQYF
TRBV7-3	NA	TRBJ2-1	CASSPGASVNEQFF
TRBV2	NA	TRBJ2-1	CASRRSGPYNEQFF
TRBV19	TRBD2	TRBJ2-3	CASMEREYPDNTDTQYF
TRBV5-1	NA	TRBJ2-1	CASSWTEGEQFF
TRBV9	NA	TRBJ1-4	CASSPHPATVRGGLFF
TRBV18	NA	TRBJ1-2	CASSPRSGGYTF
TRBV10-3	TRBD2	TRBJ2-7	CAIGAASGEQYF
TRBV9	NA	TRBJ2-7	CASSVGGYRGGLYEQYF
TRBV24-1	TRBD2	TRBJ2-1	CATSVRLAGSSSYNEQFF
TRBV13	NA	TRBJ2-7	CASSNRGIASYEQYF
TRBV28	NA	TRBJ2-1	CASAGSTYNEQFF
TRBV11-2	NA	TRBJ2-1	CASSLHGGGNEQFF
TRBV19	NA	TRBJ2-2	CASSIRQAGGELFF
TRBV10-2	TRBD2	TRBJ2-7	CASIRASGRAGYEQYF
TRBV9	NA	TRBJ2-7	CASSVGQTYEQYF
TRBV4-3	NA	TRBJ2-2	CASSQGGSPNTGELFF
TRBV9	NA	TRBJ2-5	CASSVTGHGVETQYF
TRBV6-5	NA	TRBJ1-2	CASSRLQGQGYTF
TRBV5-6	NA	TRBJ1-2	CASSRTVQIVYGYTF
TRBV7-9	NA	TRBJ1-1	CASSLVEVSGMNTEAFF
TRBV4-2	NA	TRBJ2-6	CASSPLANVLTF
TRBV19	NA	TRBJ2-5	CASSIAQAQETQYF
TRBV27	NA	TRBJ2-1	CASTHLVGEYNEQFF